The clone carrying this TCR beta chain has only a few counts. Genes and germline are mouse. Read coverage stops 1 residue before the CDR3 terminus; the germline J gene supplies the remainder. Method: immunoSEQ multiplex PCR; TCRdb's copy keeps in-frame clones and lacks some. This sample yields 8,500 to 10,000 clones, of which around half are seen a single time; around 7.1% belongs to the top ten. V lost 0 bases and J 0 bases, leaving 10 bases between the germline ends. Per the germline V gene, CDR1 is NNHNN and CDR2 is SYGAGS (reference sequence). This CDR3 comprises 15 residues. The data are from a study of tissue T cells after allogeneic stem cell transplantation. The time point was: mouse harvest day 7 after allogeneic transplant. The graft held 10^6 splenic CD5+ T cells and 10^7 T-cell-depleted bone marrow cells. B6 (H2b) cells into BALB/c (H2d) mice; tissues taken at day 7 or 14.

Sequenced material: gut tissue. The clonotype originates from a female BALB/c mouse given C57BL/6 T cells with graft-versus-host disease after an allogeneic hematopoietic cell transplant. The chain uses TRBV13-2 and TRBJ2-7; the D gene is possibly TRBD1 (7 bases). CDR3 DNA (partial): TGTGCCAGCGGTGATGCGAGGGGGCCCTCCTATGAACAGTAC. Its protein is CASGDARGPSYEQY. The complete CDR3 protein is CASGDARGPSYEQYF.